The T cell receptor beta chain described here comes from a study of tumor and adjacent non-tumor tissue in lung cancer. Background on the study: Samples averaged about 3.8 million productive TCRbeta reads each.

Three rounds of nested PCR, following a modified ARM-PCR protocol, produced the TCRbeta library. TCRdb processed the multiplex PCR reads anew with MiXCR; each CDR3 protein has one entry. The repertoire has some 100,000 distinct CDR3 sequences, roughly 80% of them found once; the top ten carry 30% to 45%. A word on this clonotype: Possible read error: a much larger clone is one base away.

This sample's RNA came from whole unsorted tissue. Chemotherapy-naive patients with new lung cancer underwent thoracic surgery in China, August–November 2014. Germline loops: CDR1 DFQATT, CDR2 SNEGSKA (reference sequence). CDR3 length: 14 residues. The source material was lung tumor tissue. The chain couples TRBV20-1 to TRBJ1-5; 8 bases line up with TRBD1. The receptor comes from a woman aged 55-69 years with non-small cell lung cancer. The CDR3 DNA is TGCAGTGCTAGTCCGGGACAGGTTAATCGGCCCCAGCATTTT. Its translation is CSASPGQVNRPQHF.